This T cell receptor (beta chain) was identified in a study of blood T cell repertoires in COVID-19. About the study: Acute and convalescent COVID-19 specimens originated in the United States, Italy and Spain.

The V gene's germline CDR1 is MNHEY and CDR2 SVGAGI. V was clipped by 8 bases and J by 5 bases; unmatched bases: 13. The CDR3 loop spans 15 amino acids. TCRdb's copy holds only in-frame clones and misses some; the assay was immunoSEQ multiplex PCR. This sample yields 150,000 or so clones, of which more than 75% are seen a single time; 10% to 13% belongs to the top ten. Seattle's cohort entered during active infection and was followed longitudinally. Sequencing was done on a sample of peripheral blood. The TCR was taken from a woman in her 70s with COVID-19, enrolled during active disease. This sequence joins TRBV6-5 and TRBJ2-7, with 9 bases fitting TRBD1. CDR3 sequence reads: CASGRNGDRVDEQYF. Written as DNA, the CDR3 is TGTGCCAGCGGAAGAAATGGGGACAGGGTTGACGAGCAGTACTTC.